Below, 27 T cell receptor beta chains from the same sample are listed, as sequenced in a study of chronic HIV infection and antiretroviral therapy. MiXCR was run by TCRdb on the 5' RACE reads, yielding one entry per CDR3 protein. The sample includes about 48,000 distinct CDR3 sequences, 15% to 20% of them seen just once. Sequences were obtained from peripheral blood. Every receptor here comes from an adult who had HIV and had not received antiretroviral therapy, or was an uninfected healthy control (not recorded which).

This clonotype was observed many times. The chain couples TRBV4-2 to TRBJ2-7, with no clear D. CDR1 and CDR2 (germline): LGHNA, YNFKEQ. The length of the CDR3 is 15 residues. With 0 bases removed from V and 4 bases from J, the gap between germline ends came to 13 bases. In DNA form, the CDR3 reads TGTGCCAGCAGCCAAGACGGGTCGCTAGGGTACGAGCAGTACTTC. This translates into CASSQDGSLGYEQYF.

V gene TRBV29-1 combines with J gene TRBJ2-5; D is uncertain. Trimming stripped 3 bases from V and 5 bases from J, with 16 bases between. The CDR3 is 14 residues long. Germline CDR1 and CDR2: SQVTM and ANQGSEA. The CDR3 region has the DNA TGCAGCGTTGACGTCTCCTCCTTCGGGGAGACCCAGTACTTC. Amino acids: CSVDVSSFGETQYF.

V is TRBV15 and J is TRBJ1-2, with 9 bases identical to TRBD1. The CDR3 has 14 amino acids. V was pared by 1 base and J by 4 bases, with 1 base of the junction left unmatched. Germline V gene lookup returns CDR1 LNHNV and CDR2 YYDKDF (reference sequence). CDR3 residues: CATSRATGGYGYTF. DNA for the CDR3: TGTGCCACCAGCAGAGCGACAGGGGGCTATGGCTACACCTTC.

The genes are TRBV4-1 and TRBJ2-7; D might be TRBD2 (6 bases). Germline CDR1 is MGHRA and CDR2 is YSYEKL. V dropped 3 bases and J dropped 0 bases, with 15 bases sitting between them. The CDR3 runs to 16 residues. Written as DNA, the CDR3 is TGCGCCAGCAGCCAGGTTTCCGGGACTCTCTCCTACGAGCAGTACTTC. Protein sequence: CASSQVSGTLSYEQYF.

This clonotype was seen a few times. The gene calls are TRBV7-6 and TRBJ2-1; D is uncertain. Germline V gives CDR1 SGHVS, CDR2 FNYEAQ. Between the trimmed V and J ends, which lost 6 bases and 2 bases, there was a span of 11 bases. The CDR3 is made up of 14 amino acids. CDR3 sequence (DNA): TGTGCCAGCAGTACAGCTTCCCCCTACAATGAGCAGTTCTTC. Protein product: CASSTASPYNEQFF.

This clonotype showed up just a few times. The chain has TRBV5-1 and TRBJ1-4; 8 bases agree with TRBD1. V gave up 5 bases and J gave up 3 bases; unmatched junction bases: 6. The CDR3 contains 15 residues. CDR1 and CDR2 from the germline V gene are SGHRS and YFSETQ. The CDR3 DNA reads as TGCGCCAGCAGAACCGAGGACAGGGCTAATGAAAAACTGTTTTTT. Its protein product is CASRTEDRANEKLFF.

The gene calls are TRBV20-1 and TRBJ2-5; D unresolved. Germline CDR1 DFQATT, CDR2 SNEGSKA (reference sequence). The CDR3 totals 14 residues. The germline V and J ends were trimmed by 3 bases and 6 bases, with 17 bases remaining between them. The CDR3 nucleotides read TGCAGTGCTAGTAATGGAGTCGGTGGGAAGACCCAGTACTTC. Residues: CSASNGVGGKTQYF.

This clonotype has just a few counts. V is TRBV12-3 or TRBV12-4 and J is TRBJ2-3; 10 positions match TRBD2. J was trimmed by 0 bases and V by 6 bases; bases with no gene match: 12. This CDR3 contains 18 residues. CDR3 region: CASRGPASGSPSTDTQYF. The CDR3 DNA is TGTGCCAGCAGGGGCCCGGCTAGCGGGAGCCCTAGCACAGATACGCAGTATTTT.

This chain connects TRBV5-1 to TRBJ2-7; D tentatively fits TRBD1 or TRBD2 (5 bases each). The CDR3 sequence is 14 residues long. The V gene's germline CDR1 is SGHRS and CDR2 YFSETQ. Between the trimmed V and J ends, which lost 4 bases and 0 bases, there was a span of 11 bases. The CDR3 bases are TGCGCCAGCAGCCCTACGGGACCCTCCTACGAGCAGTACTTC. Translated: CASSPTGPSYEQYF.

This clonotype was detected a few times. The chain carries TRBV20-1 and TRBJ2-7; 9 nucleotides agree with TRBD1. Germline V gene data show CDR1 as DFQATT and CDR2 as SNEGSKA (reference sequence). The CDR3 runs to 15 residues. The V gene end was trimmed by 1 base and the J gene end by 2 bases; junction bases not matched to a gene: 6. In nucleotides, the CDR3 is TGCAGTGCTAGAGGGACAGGGGTGGAAGCCTACGAGCAGTACTTC. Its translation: CSARGTGVEAYEQYF.

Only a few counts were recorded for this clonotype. CDR3 amino acids: CASSYGHLDEAFF. Written as DNA, the CDR3 is TGTGCCAGCAGTTACGGGCACCTAGACGAAGCTTTCTTT. V gene TRBV6-5 combines with J gene TRBJ1-1; D is unclear. This CDR3 comprises 13 residues. Germline CDR1 and CDR2: MNHEY and SVGAGI. V lost 2 bases to trimming and J lost 8 bases, with 12 bases between them.

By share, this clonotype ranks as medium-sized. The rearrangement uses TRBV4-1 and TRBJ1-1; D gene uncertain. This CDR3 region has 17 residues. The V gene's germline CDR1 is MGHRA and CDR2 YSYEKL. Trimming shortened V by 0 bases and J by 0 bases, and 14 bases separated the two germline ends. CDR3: CASSQDQYRLVNTEAFF. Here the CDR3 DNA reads TGCGCCAGCAGCCAAGATCAATACCGACTCGTGAACACTGAAGCTTTCTTT.

The CDR3 DNA follows: TGTGCCAGCTCACCACCGTTCGAAAAGGACTATGGCTACACCTTC. As protein: CASSPPFEKDYGYTF. The chain recombines TRBV18 with TRBJ1-2, with D uncertain. The V gene's germline CDR1 is KGHSH and CDR2 LQKENI. This CDR3 comprises 15 residues. Trimming took off 0 bases at V and 3 bases at J, with 11 bases between the two ends. The entire variable domain, with the rest obtained from reference TRBV18 and TRBJ1-2, is as follows: NAGVMQNPRHLVRRRGQEARLRCSPMKGHSHVYWYRQLPEEGLKFMVYLQKENIIDESGMPKERFSAEFPKEGPSILRIQQVVRGDSAAYFCASSPPFEKDYGYTFGSGTRLTVV.

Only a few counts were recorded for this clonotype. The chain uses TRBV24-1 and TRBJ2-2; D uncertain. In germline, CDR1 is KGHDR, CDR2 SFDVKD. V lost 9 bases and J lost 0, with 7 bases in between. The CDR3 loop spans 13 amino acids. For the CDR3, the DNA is TGTGCCACCTCCTCGCCGAACACCGGGGAGCTGTTTTTT. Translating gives CATSSPNTGELFF.

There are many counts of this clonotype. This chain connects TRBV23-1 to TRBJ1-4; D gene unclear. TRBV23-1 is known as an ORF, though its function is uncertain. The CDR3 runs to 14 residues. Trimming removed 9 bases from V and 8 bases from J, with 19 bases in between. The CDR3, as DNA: TGCGCCAGTCCGGCGGGAGGGCTCGGCGAAAAACTGTTTTTT. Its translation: CASPAGGLGEKLFF.

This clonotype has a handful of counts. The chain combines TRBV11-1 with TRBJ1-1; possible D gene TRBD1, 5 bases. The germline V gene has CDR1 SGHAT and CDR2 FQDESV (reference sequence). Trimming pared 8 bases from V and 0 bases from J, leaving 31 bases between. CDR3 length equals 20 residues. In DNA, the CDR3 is TGTGCCAGCTTCGCGGGGCCAGGCGCCAACCGTAGGGGACTGAACACTGAAGCTTTCTTT. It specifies CASFAGPGANRRGLNTEAFF.

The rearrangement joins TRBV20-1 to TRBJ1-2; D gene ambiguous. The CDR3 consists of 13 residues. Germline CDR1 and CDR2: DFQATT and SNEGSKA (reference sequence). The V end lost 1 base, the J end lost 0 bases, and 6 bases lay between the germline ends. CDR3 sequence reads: CSARGVANYGYTF. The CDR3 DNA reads TGCAGTGCTAGAGGGGTAGCTAACTATGGCTACACCTTC.

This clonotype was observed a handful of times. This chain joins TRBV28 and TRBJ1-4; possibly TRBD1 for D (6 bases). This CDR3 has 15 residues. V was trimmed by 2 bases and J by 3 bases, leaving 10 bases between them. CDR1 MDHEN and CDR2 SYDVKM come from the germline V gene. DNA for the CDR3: TGTGCCAGCAGTTTACCCCCAGGGGCTAATGAAAAACTGTTTTTT. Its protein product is CASSLPPGANEKLFF.

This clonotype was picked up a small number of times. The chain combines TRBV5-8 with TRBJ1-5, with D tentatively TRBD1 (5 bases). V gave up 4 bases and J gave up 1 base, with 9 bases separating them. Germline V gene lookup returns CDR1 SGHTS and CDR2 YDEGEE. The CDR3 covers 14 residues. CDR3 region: CASSPRDSNQPQHF. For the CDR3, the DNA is TGTGCCAGCAGCCCGCGGGACAGCAATCAGCCCCAGCATTTT.

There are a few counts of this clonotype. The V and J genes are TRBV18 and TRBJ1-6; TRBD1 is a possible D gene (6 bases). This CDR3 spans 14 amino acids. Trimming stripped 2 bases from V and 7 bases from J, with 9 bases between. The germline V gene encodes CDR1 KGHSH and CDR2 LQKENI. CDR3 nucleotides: TGTGCCAGCTCACCAGCCAGGGGAAATTCACCCCTCCACTTT. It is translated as CASSPARGNSPLHF.

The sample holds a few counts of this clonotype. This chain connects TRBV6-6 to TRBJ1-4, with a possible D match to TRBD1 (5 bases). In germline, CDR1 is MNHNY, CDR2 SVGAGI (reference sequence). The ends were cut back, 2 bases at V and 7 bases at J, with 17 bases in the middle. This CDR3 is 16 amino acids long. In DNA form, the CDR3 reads TGTGCCAGCAGTTACGGGCCGGGGGACCCATTTGAAAAACTGTTTTTT. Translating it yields CASSYGPGDPFEKLFF.

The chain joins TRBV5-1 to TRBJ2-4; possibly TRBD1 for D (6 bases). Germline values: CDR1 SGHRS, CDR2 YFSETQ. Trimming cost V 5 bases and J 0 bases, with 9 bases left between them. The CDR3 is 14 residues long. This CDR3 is CASRTGLAKNIQYF. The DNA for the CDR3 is TGCGCCAGCAGGACAGGCTTAGCCAAAAACATTCAGTACTTC.

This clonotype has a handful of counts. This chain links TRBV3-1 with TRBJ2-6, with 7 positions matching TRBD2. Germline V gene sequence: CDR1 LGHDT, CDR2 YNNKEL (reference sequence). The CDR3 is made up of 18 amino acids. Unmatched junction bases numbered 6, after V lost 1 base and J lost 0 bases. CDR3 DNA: TGTGCCAGCAGCCAAGTTCCAGCGGGGACCTCTGGGGCCAACGTCCTGACTTTC. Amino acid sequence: CASSQVPAGTSGANVLTF.

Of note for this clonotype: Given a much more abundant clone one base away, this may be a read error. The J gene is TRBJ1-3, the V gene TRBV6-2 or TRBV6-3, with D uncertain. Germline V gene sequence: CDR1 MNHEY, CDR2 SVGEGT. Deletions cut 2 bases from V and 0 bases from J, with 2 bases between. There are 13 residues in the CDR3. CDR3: CASSYASGNTIYF. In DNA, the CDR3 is TGTGCCAGCAGTTACGCCTCTGGAAACACCATATATTTT.

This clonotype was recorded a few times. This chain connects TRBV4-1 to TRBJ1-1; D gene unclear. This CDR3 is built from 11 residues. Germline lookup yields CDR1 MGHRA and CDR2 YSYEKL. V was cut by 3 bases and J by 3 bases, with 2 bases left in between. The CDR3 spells CASSQDTEAFF. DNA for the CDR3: TGCGCCAGCAGCCAGGACACTGAAGCTTTCTTT.

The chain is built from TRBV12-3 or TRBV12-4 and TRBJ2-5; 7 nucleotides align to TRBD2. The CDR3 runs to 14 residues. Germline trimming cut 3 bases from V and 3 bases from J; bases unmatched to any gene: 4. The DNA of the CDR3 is TGTGCCAGCAGTTTCTCAGCGGGAAAAGAGACCCAGTACTTC. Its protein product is CASSFSAGKETQYF.

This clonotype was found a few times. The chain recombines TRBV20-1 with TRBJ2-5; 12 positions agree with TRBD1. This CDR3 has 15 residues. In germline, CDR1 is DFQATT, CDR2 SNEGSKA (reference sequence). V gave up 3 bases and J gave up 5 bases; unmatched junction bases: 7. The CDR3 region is CSARHRDRGLETQYF. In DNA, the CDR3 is TGCAGTGCTAGGCACCGGGACAGGGGGCTGGAGACCCAGTACTTC.